Below are 8 T cell receptor beta chains sequenced from a single sample in a study of STAT5B mutations in CD4+ large granular lymphocyte leukemia (dated by TCRdb to 2022 to 2024). Library method: the immunoSEQ multiplex PCR assay. This is the immuneACCESS table as TCRdb keeps it, with only in-frame sequences that have V and J called. A part of the clones is gone; compared with another copy, unresolved V genes explain less than half, and the rest is unexplained. For this sample there are approximately 28,000 clones; approximately 88% appear just once. The ten largest clonotypes hold 0.4% to 0.5% of the sample. The specimen sequenced was CD4+ T cells from blood buffy coats. These receptors were collected from a human donor in good health.

This chain joins TRBV15 and TRBJ2-5; D is unresolved. This CDR3 spans 11 amino acids. Germline values: CDR1 LNHNV, CDR2 YYDKDF (reference sequence). The V end lost 3 bases, the J end lost 3 bases, and 2 bases lay between the germline ends. CDR3 region: CATSSKETQYF. As DNA, the CDR3 is TGTGCCACCAGCAGCAAAGAGACCCAGTACTTC.

The genes are TRBV5-1 and TRBJ2-7; tentative D call: TRBD1 (6 bases). Trimming cost V 4 bases and J 0 bases, with 11 bases left between them. From germline, CDR1 is SGHRS and CDR2 YFSETQ. This CDR3 comprises 14 residues. The CDR3 nucleotides read TGCGCCAGCAGCCGGGACACCAGCTCCTACGAGCAGTACTTC. Its translation: CASSRDTSSYEQYF.

V is TRBV11-2 and J is TRBJ2-5; the match to TRBD2 covers 10 bases. The CDR3 is 15 amino acids. Trimming removed 1 base from V and 7 bases from J; junction bases left unmatched: 6. Germline CDR1 reads SGHAT; CDR2 reads FQNNGV. The CDR3 coding sequence is TGTGCCAGCAGCTTAGCCGGACTAGCGGAGGCGACCCAGTACTTC. Translated, it gives CASSLAGLAEATQYF.

The rearrangement links TRBV6-5 to TRBJ1-1; D gene ambiguous. V lost 6 bases to trimming and J lost 3 bases, with 5 bases between them. From germline, CDR1 is MNHEY and CDR2 SVGAGI. The CDR3 has 11 residues. The CDR3 region is CASRRHTEAFF. In DNA form, the CDR3 reads TGTGCCAGCAGGCGGCACACTGAAGCTTTCTTT.

This chain connects TRBV2 to TRBJ1-2; the D gene is possibly TRBD1 (6 bases). CDR3 length equals 15 residues. V dropped 4 bases and J dropped 4 bases, with 16 bases sitting between them. CDR1 is SNHLY and CDR2 is FYNNEI in the germline V gene. As DNA, the CDR3 is TGTGCCAGCAGTGGAGGGGGGCAACTCGGCTATGGCTACACCTTC. Its translation: CASSGGGQLGYGYTF.

A single count supports this clone. V usage is TRBV11-3 and J usage is TRBJ2-7, with 7 bases lining up with TRBD2. Germline V gives CDR1 SGHNT, CDR2 YENEEA. The V gene end was trimmed by 1 base and the J gene end by 4 bases; junction bases not matched to a gene: 4. The CDR3 runs 14 residues. Written as DNA, the CDR3 is TGTGCCAGCAGCTTAGTTGGGGGGGGATACGAGCAGTACTTC. This translates into CASSLVGGGYEQYF.

The chain has TRBV5-1 and TRBJ2-1, with TRBD2 identical over 7 bases. The V segment lost 0 bases and the J segment 2 bases; nucleotides outside the gene matches: 2. The CDR3 extends over 15 amino acids. Germline values: CDR1 SGHRS, CDR2 YFSETQ. Here the CDR3 reads CASSLASGTYNEQFF. The CDR3, as DNA: TGCGCCAGCAGCTTGGCAAGCGGGACCTACAATGAGCAGTTCTTC.

The V call is TRBV28, the J call TRBJ1-6, with D hard to call. In germline, CDR1 is MDHEN, CDR2 SYDVKM. V was shortened by 1 base and J by 6 bases, with 7 bases between the two germline ends. The CDR3 runs to 14 residues. In DNA, the CDR3 is TGTGCCAGCAGTTTATCCGCAGTTAATTCACCCCTCCACTTT. It translates to CASSLSAVNSPLHF.